This T cell receptor beta chain was retrieved from a study of cytomegalovirus exposure and HLA in healthy donors. General study results and limits: The classifier was said to identify cytomegalovirus status with high specificity and sensitivity. CMV antigen specificity was confirmed in vitro for three CMV-associated chains. Usually a TCR sequence was rare, but some public TCRs were found in many donors.

V dropped 4 bases and J dropped 4 bases, with 10 bases sitting between them. Germline lookup yields CDR1 SEHNR and CDR2 FQNEAQ (reference sequence). This CDR3 is 13 amino acids long. Method: immunoSEQ multiplex PCR; TCRdb's copy keeps in-frame clones and lacks some. The sample contains about 130,000 clones, around 94% of which appear only once. Comments on this clone: Its target is not known.

This TCR came from a woman in her late teens or twenties in good health and CMV-seronegative. Sequencing was performed on PBMCs. The chain combines TRBV7-9 with TRBJ1-1; D is unresolved. As DNA, the CDR3 is TGTGCCAGCAGCTACCCCCGGGGCACTGAAGCTTTCTTT. Residues: CASSYPRGTEAFF.